Sequencing of this T cell receptor beta chain was carried out in a study of T cell responses to AZD1222 COVID-19 vaccine. General study points: There were repertoire samples only from the period after the peak T cell response.

The CDR3 has 15 amino acids. Assay: immunoSEQ multiplex PCR; the TCRdb copy retains only in-frame clones and omits some. The sample holds about 120,000 clones, roughly 90% seen once. With respect to this clone: Its antigen is unidentified.

This sample comprised peripheral blood, obtained on day 0 of AZD1222 vaccination. This receptor was taken from an adult in good health. The chain recombines TRBV21-1 with TRBJ2-7; the DNA was not compared with TRBD2, the D call given in the table. TRBV21-1 is marked as a pseudogene. This CDR3 is CASSKVGGSSYEQYF. CDR3 coding DNA: TGTGCCAGCAGCAAAGTTGGCGGGTCCTCCTACGAGCAGTACTTC.